This T cell receptor (beta chain) appears in the sequencing data of a study of memory CD4+ T cells and cytomegalovirus serostatus. CDR1 and CDR2 (germline): SGHDT, YYEEEE. The CDR3 length is 18 residues. V shed 2 bases and J shed 5 bases, with 25 bases lying between them. Whole-study results and caveats: Of under 200 reported CMV TCRbeta sequences, just over 65 were found in memory CD4+ repertoires.

Authors' processing steps: Out-of-frame sequences were removed, leaving 2 million to 2.5 million distinct TCRbeta sequences. Libraries were prepared by immunoSEQ multiplex PCR; TCRdb keeps only in-frame clonotypes and omits some of them. The DNA was the basis for D and trimming; V, J and clone size are from that table. Seen here are just over 45,000 clones, under 85% observed once, and the top ten hold around 0.61%. With regard to this clone: Its antigen remains unidentified.

The sort gate was single viable CD3+CD4+CD8-CD45RO+ cells for memory CD4+ T cells. The gene calls are TRBV5-6 and TRBJ1-2, with D uncertain. Sequencing input: memory CD4+ T cells from blood. The receptor was derived from an adult in good health and CMV-seronegative. Written as DNA, the CDR3 is TGTGCCAGCAGCTTCGATCTACGGTCGGCCCACCCTCCTTATGGCTACACCTTC. As protein: CASSFDLRSAHPPYGYTF. Based on the CDR3 plus reference TRBV5-6 and TRBJ1-2, the full variable domain is DAGVTQSPTHLIKTRGQQVTLRCSPKSGHDTVSWYQQALGQGPQFIFQYYEEEERQRGNFPDRFSGHQFPNYSSELNVNALLLGDSALYLCASSFDLRSAHPPYGYTFGSGTRLTVV.